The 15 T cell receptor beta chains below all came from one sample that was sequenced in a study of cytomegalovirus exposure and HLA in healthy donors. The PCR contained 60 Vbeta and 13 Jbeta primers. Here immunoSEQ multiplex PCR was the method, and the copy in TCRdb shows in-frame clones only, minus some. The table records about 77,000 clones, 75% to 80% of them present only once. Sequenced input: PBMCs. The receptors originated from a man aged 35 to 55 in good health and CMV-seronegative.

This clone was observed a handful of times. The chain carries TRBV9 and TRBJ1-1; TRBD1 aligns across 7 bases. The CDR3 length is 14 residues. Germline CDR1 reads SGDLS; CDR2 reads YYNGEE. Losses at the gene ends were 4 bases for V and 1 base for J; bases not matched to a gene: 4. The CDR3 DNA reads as TGTGCCAGCAGCAAACAGGGGTCGAACACTGAAGCTTTCTTT. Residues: CASSKQGSNTEAFF.

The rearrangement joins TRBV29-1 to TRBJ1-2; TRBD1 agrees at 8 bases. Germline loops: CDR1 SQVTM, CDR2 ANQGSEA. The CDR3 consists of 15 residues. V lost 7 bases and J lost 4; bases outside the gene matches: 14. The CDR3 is CSAGPGTGFGYGYTF. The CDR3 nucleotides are TGCAGCGCCGGGCCCGGGACAGGTTTTGGCTATGGCTACACCTTC.

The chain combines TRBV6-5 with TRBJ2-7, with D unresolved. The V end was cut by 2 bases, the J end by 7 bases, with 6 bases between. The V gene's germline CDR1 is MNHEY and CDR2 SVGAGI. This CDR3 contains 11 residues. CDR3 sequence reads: CASSYGGEQYF. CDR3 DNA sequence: TGTGCCAGCAGTTACGGCGGAGAGCAGTACTTC.

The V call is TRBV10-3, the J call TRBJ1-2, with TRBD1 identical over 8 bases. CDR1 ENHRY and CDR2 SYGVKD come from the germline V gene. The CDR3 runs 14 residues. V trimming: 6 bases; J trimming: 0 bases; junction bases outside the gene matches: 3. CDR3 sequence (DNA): TGTGCCATCAGCTCGGGACAGGCTAACTATGGCTACACCTTC. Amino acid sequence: CAISSGQANYGYTF.

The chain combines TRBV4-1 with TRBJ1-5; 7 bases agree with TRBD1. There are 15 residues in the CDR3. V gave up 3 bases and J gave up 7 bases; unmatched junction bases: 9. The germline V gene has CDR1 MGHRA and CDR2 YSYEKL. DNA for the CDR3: TGCGCCAGCAGCCAGGTACAGGGGATGTGGCAGCCCCAGCATTTT. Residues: CASSQVQGMWQPQHF.

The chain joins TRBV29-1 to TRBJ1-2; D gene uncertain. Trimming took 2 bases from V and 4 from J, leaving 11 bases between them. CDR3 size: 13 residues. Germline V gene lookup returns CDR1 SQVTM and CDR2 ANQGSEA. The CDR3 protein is CSVERDSGYGYTF. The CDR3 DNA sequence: TGCAGCGTTGAAAGGGATAGCGGCTATGGCTACACCTTC.

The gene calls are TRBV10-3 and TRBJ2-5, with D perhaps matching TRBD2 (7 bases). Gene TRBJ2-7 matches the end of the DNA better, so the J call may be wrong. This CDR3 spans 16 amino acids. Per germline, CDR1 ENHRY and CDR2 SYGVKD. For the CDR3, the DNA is TGTGCCATCAGAGATTGGGGGGGGACAAATGGCTACGAGCAGTACTTC. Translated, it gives CAIRDWGGTNGYEQYF.

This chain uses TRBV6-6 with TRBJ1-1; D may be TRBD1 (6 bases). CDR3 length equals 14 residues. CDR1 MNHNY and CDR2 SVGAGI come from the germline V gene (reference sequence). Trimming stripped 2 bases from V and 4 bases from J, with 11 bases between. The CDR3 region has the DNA TGTGCCAGCAGTTACCGGGGGGCCGGCACTGAAGCTTTCTTT. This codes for CASSYRGAGTEAFF.

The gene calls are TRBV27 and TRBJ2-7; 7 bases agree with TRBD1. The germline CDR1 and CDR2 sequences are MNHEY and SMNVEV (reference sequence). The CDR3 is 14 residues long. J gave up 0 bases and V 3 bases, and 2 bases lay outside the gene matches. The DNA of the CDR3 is TGTGCCAGCAGTTTTACAGGGGTCTCCTACGAGCAGTACTTC. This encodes CASSFTGVSYEQYF.

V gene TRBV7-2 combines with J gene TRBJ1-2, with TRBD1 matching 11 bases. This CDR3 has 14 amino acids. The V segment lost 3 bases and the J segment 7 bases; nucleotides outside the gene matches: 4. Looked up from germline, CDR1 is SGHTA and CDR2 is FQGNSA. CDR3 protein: CASSFGQGAGGYTF. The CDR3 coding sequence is TGTGCCAGCAGCTTCGGACAGGGGGCGGGTGGCTACACCTTC.

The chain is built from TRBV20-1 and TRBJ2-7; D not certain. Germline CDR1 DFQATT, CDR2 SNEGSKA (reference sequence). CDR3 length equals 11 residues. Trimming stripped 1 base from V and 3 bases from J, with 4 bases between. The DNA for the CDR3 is TGCAGTGCTAGAGGGAGCTACGAGCAGTACTTC. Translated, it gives CSARGSYEQYF.

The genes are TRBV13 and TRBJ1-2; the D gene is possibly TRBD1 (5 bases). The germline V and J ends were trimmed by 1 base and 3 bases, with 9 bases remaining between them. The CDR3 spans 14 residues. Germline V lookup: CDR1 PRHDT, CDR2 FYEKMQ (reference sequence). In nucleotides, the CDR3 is TGTGCCAGCAGCTTAGTGCGGGGGGACTATGGCTACACCTTC. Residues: CASSLVRGDYGYTF. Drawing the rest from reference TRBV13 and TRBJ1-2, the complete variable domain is AAGVIQSPRHLIKEKRETATLKCYPIPRHDTVYWYQQGPGQDPQFLISFYEKMQSDKGSIPDRFSAQQFSDYHSELNMSSLELGDSALYFCASSLVRGDYGYTFGSGTRLTVV.

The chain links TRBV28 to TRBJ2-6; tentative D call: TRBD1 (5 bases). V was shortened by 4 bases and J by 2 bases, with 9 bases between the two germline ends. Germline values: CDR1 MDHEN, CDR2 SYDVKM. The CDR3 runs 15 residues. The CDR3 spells CASSSGYPGANVLTF. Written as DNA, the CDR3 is TGTGCCAGCAGTTCAGGGTATCCTGGGGCCAACGTCCTGACTTTC.

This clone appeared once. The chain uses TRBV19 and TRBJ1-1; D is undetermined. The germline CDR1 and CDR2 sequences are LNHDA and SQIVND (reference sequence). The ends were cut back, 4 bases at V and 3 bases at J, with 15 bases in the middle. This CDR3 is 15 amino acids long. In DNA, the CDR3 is TGTGCCAGTAGTACCAATCAGGTTGCAGACACTGAAGCTTTCTTT. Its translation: CASSTNQVADTEAFF. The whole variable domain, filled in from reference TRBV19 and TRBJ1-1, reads DGGITQSPKYLFRKEGQNVTLSCEQNLNHDAMYWYRQDPGQGLRLIYYSQIVNDFQKGDIAEGYSVSREKKESFPLTVTSAQKNPTAFYLCASSTNQVADTEAFFGQGTRLTVV.

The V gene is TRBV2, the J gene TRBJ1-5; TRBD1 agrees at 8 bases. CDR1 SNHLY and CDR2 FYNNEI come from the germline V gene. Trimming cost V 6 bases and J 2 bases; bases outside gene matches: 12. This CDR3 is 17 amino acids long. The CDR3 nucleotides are TGTGCCAGCAGCGGCAGGACAGGGCCGTCGGGCAATCAGCCCCAGCATTTT. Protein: CASSGRTGPSGNQPQHF.